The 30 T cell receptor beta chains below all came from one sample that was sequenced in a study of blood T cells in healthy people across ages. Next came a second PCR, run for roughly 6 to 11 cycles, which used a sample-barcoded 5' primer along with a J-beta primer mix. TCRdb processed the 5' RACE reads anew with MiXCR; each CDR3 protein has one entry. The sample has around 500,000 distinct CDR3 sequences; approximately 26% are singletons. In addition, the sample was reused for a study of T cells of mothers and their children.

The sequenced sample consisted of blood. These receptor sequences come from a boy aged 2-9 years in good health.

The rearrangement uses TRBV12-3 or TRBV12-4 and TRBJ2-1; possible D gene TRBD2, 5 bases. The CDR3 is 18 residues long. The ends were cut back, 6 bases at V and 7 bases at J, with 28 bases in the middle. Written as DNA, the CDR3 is TGTGCCAGCAGCAAAAACGTCGGGGTTCAAGCCACGGGGAATGAGCAGTTCTTC. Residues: CASSKNVGVQATGNEQFF.

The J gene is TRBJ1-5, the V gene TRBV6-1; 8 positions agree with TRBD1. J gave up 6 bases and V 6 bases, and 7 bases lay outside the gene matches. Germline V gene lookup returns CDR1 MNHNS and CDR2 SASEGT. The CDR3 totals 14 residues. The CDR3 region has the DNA TGTGCCAGCAGAAAAGACAGGGGACTTCAGCCCCAGCATTTT. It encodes CASRKDRGLQPQHF.

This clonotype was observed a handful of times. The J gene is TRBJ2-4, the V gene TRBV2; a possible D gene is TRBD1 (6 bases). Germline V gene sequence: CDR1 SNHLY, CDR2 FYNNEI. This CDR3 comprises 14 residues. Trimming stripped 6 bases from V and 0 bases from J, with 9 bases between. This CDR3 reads CASRRQVAKNIQYF. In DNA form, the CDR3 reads TGTGCCAGCAGGAGACAGGTAGCCAAAAACATTCAGTACTTC.

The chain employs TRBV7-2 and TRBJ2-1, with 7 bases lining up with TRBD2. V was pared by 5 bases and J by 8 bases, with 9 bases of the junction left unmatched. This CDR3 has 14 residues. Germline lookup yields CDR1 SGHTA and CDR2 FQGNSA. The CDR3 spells CASSLGAGSDEQFF. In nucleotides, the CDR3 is TGTGCCAGCAGCCTCGGAGCGGGAAGCGATGAGCAGTTCTTC.

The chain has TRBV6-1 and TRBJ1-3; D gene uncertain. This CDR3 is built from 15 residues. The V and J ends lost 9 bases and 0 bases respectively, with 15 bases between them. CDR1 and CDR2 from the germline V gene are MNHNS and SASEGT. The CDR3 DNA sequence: TGTGCCAGTGGATATGACGGGAACTCTGGAAACACCATATATTTT. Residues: CASGYDGNSGNTIYF.

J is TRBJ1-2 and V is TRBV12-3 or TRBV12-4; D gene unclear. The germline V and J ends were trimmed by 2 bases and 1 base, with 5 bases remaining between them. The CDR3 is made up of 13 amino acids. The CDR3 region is CASSLKDNYGYTF. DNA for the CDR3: TGTGCCAGCAGTTTAAAGGATAACTATGGCTACACCTTC.

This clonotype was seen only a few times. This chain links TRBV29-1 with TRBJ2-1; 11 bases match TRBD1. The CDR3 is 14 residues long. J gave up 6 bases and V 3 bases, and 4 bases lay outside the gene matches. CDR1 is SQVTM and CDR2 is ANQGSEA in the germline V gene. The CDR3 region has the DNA TGCAGCGTTGAGATCGGGACAGGGGGCAATGAGCAGTTCTTC. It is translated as CSVEIGTGGNEQFF.

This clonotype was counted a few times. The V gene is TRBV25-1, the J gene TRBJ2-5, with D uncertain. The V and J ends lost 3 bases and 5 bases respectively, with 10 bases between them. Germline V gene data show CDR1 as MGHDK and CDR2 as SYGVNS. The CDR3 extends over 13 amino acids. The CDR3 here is CASSDLLTETQYF. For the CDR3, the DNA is TGTGCCAGCAGTGACCTATTGACGGAGACCCAGTACTTC. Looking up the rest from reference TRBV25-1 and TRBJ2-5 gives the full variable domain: EADIYQTPRYLVIGTGKKITLECSQTMGHDKMYWYQQDPGMELHLIHYSYGVNSTEKGDLSSESTVSRIRTEHFPLTLESARPSHTSQYLCASSDLLTETQYFGPGTRLLVL.

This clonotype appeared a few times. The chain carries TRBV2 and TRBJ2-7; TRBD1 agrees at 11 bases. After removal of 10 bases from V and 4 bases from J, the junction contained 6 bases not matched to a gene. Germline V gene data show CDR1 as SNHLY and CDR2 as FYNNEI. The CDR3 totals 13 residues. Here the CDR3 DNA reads TGTGCCATCTCGGACAGGGGGCAATACGAGCAGTACTTC. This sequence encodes CAISDRGQYEQYF. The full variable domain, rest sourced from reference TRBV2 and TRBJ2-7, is EPEVTQTPSHQVTQMGQEVILRCVPISNHLYFYWYRQILGQKVEFLVSFYNNEISEKSEIFDDQFSVERPDGSNFTLKIRSTKLEDSAMYFCAISDRGQYEQYFGPGTRLTVT.

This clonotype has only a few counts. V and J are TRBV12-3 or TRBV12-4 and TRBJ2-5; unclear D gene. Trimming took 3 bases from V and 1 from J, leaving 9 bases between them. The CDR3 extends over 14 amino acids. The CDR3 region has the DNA TGTGCCAGCAGTTTTTTCCCACGCCAAGAGACCCAGTACTTC. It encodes CASSFFPRQETQYF.

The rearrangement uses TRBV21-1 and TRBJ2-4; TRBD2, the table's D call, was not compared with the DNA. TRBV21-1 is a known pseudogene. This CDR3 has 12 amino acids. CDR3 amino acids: CARPLAGNIQYF. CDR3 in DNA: TGTGCCAGACCTTTAGCGGGAAACATTCAGTACTTC.

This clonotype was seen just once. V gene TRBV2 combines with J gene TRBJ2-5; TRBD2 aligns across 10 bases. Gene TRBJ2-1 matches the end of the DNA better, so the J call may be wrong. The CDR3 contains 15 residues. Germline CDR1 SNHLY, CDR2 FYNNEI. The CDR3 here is CASFGSGRAWDEQFF. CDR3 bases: TGTGCCAGCTTCGGGAGCGGGAGGGCCTGGGATGAGCAGTTCTTC.

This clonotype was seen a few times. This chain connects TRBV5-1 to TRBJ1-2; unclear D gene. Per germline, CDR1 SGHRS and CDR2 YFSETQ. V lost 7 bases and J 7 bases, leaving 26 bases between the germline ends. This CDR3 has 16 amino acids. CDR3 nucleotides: TGCGCCAGCGGCTATGTTATAAGGAGTGGGAGTCGTGGCTACACCTTC. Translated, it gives CASGYVIRSGSRGYTF. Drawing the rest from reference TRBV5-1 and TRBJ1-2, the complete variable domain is KAGVTQTPRYLIKTRGQQVTLSCSPISGHRSVSWYQQTPGQGLQFLFEYFSETQRNKGNFPGRFSGRQFSNSRSEMNVSTLELGDSALYLCASGYVIRSGSRGYTFGSGTRLTVV.

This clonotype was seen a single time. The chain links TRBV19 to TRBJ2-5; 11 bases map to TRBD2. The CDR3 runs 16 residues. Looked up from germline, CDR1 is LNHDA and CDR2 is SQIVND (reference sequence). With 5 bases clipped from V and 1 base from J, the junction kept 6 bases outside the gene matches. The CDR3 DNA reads TGTGCCAGTAGTGTCGGACTAGCGGGCATCCAAGAGACCCAGTACTTC. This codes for CASSVGLAGIQETQYF.

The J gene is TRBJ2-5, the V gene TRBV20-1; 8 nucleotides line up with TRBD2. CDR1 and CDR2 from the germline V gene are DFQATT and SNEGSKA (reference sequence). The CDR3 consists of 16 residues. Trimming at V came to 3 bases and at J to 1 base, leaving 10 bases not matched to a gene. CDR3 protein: CSARVGSGAIQETQYF. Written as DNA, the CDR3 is TGCAGTGCTAGGGTTGGTAGCGGGGCAATCCAAGAGACCCAGTACTTC.

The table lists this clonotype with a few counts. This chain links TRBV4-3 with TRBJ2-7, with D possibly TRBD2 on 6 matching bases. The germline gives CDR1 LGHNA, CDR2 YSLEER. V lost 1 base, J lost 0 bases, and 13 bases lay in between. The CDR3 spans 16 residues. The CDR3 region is CASSQGLRGFSYEQYF. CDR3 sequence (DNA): TGCGCCAGCAGCCAAGGCCTTCGGGGGTTCTCCTACGAGCAGTACTTC.

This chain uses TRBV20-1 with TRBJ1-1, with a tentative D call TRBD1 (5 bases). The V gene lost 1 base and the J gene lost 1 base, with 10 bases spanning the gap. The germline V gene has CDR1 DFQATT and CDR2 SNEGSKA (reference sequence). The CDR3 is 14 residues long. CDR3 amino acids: CSARVGGGNTEAFF. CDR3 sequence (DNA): TGCAGTGCTAGAGTGGGGGGAGGGAACACTGAAGCTTTCTTT.

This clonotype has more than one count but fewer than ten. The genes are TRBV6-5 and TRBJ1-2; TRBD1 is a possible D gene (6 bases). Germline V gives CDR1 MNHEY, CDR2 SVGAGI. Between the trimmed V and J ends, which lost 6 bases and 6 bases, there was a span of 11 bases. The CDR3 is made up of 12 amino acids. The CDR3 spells CASSGQIDGYTF. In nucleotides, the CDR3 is TGTGCCAGCAGCGGACAGATCGATGGCTACACCTTC.

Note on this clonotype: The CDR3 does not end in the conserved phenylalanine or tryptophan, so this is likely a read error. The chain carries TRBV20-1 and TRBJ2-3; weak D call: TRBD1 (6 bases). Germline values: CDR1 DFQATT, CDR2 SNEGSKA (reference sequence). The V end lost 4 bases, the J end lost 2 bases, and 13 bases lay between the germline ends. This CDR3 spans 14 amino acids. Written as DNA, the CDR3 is TGCAGTGCTACCTTCGACAGGCCCACAGATACGCAGTATTGT. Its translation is CSATFDRPTDTQYC.

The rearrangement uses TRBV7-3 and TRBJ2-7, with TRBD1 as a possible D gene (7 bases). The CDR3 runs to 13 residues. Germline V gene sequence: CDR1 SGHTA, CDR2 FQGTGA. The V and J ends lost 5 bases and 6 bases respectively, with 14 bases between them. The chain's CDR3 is CASSAGQFGEQYF. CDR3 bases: TGTGCCAGCAGCGCGGGACAGTTTGGCGAGCAGTACTTC.

In DNA form, the CDR3 reads TGTGCCAGCAGTGAAGCCACAGGGGGCCAAGAGACCCAGTACTTC. Protein product: CASSEATGGQETQYF. The chain links TRBV25-1 to TRBJ2-5; 8 bases are a match to TRBD1. The V segment lost 2 bases and the J segment 1 base; nucleotides outside the gene matches: 3. The germline CDR1 and CDR2 sequences are MGHDK and SYGVNS. The CDR3 extends over 15 amino acids.

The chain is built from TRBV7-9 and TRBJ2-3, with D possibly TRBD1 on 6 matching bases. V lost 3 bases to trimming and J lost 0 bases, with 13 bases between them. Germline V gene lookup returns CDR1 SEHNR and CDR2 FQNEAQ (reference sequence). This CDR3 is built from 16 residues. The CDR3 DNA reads TGTGCCAGCAGCTTGGGGACAAGCTCTAGCACAGATACGCAGTATTTT. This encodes CASSLGTSSSTDTQYF.

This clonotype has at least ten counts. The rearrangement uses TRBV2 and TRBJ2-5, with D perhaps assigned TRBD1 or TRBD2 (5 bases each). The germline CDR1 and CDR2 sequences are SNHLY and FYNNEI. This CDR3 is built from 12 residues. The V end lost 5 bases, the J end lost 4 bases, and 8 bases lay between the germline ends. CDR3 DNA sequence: TGTGCCAGCAGTCGGGACGGAGAGACCCAGTACTTC. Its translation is CASSRDGETQYF.

The CDR3 protein is CASSMPDRDDTDTQYF. CDR3 sequence (DNA): TGTGCCAGCAGCATGCCGGACAGGGACGACACAGATACGCAGTATTTT. The chain has TRBV7-3 and TRBJ2-3, with 8 bases matching TRBD1. The ends lost 5 bases at V and 2 bases at J; junction bases unmatched: 9. The CDR3 is made up of 16 amino acids. The germline gives CDR1 SGHTA, CDR2 FQGTGA.

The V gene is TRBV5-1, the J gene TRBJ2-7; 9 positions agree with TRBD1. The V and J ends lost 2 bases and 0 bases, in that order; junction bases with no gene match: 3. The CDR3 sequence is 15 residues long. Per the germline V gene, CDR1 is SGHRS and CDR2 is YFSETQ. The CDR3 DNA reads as TGCGCCAGCAGCTTCTCGACAGGGGGCTCCTACGAGCAGTACTTC. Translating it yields CASSFSTGGSYEQYF.

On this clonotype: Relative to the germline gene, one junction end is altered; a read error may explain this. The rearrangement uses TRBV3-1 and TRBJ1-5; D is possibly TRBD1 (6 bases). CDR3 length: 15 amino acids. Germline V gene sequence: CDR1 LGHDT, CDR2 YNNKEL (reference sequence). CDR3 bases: TGTGCCAGCAGCCCGGGCCGGGGGGACAATCAACCCCAGCATTTT. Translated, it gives CASSPGRGDNQPQHF.

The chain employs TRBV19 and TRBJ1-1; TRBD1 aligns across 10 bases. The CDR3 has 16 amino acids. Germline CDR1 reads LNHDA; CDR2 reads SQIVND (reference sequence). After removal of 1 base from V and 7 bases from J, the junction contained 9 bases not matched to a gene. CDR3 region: CASSIGQSGTGDEAFF. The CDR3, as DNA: TGTGCCAGTAGTATAGGGCAATCCGGGACAGGGGATGAAGCTTTCTTT.

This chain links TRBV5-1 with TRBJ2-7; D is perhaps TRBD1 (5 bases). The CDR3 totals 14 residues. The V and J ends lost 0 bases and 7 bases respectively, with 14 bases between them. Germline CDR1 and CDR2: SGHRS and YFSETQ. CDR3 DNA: TGCGCCAGCAGCTTGGGATTCAGGGCTCAGGAGCAGTACTTC. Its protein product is CASSLGFRAQEQYF.

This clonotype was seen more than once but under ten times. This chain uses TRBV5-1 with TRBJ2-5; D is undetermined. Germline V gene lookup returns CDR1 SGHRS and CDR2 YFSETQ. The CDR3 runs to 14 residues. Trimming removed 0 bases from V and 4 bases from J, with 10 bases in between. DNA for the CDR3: TGCGCCAGCAGCTTGGCCTCAGGTCTAGAGACCCAGTACTTC. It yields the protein CASSLASGLETQYF.

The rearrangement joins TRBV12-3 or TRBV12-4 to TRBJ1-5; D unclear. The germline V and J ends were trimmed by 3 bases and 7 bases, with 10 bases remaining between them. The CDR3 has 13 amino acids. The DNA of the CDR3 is TGTGCCAGCAGTTTCCTCGGACGGCAGCCCCAGCATTTT. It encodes CASSFLGRQPQHF.